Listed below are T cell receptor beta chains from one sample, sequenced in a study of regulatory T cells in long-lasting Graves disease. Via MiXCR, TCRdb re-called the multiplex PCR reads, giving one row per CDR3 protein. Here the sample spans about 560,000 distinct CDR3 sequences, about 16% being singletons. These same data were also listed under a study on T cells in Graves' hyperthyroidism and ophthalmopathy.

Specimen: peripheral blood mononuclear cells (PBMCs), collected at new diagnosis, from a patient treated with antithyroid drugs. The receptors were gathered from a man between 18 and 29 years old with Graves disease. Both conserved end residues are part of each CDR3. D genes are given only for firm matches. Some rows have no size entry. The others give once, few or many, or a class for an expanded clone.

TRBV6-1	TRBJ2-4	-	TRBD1	TGTGCCAGCAGGGAATGGGGGACAGGGGGGAACATTCAGTACTTC	CASREWGTGGNIQYF
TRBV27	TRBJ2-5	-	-	TGTGCCAGCAGTCAACTGGGGGCCATAGAGACCCAGTACTTC	CASSQLGAIETQYF
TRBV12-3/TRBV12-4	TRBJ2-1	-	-	TGTGCCAGCAGTTTTCAGCTAATCGGGGATGAGCAGTTCTTC	CASSFQLIGDEQFF
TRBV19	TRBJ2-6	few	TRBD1	TGTGCCAGTAGTATTACAGGGGTCCACTCTGGGGCCAACGTCCTGACTTTC	CASSITGVHSGANVLTF
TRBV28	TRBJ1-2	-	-	TGTGCCAGCACCACGCCGGGGGTTGGCTACACCTTC	CASTTPGVGYTF
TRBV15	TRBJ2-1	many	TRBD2	TGTGCCACCAGCAGAACCCCAAGCGGGAGCTCCTACAATGAGCAGTTCTTC	CATSRTPSGSSYNEQFF
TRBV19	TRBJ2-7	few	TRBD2	TGTGCCAGTAAAGCGAGCGGGAGGGCCGACGGGCAGTACTTC	CASKASGRADGQYF
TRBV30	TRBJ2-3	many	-	TGTGCCTGGAGTCGGGACACGAGCACAGATACGCAGTATTTT	CAWSRDTSTDTQYF
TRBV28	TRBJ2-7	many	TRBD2	TGTGCCAGCAGTTCGGGAGGGCCCCCTAAAGAGCAGTACTTC	CASSSGGPPKEQYF
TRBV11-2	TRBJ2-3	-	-	TGTGCCAGCAGCTTGGCGGATACGCCGTATTTT	CASSLADTPYF
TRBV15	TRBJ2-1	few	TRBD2	TGTGCCACCAGCAGATCCCGGGACTACCACTCCTACAATGAGCAGTTCTTC	CATSRSRDYHSYNEQFF
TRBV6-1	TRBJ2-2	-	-	TGTGCCAGCAGCCAATTTAGCAACACCGGGGAGCTGTTTTTT	CASSQFSNTGELFF
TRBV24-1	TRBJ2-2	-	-	TGTGCCACCAGTGCCGGGGGACGGGCGAACACCGGGGAGCTGTTTTTT	CATSAGGRANTGELFF
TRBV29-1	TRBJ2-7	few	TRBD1	TGCAGCGCCTCCGCGGGGACAGGTCGGACTGTTAGCTCCTACGAGCAGTACTTC	CSASAGTGRTVSSYEQYF
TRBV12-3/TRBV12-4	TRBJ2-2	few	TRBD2	TGTGCCAGCAGTTTGGTCCTAGCGGGAGCCGCGGGCACCGGGGAGCTGTTTTTT	CASSLVLAGAAGTGELFF
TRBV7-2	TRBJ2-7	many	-	TGTGCCAGCAGCTCCTCCCATTTGCGGGATTGGTACGAGCAGTACTTC	CASSSSHLRDWYEQYF
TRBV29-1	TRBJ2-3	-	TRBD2	TGCAGCGTAATCACCAGCGGGGTCGGGGGGGTGGTAAGTCCAGATACGCAGTATTTT	CSVITSGVGGVVSPDTQYF
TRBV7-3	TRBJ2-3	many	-	TGTGCCAGCAGCTCGCAGGAGCGCACAACGCAGTATTTT	CASSSQERTTQYF
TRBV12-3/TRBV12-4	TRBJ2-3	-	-	TGTGCCAGCAGTTTGGTAGCGGCAATAACAGATACGCAGTATTTT	CASSLVAAITDTQYF
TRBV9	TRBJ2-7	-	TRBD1	TGTGCCAGCAGCGTAGAGGGACAGTCCTACGAGCAGTACTTC	CASSVEGQSYEQYF
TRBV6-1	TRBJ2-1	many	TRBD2	TGTGCCAGCGTGCGGACTAGCGAGTACAATGAGCAGTTCTTC	CASVRTSEYNEQFF
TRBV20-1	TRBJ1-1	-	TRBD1	TGCAGTGCTCGCTCGGGGGACAGTTTATCCATGAACACTGAAGCTTTCTTT	CSARSGDSLSMNTEAFF
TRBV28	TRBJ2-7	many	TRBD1	TGTGCCAGCAGAGACAGGGGTGATTACGAGCAGTACTTC	CASRDRGDYEQYF
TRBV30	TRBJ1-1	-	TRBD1	TGTGCCTGGAAATTTGGACAGGGGGGGACTGAAGCTTTCTTT	CAWKFGQGGTEAFF
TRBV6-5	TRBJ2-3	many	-	TGTGCCAGCAGTTACTCCCCCAGCACAGATACGCAGTATTTT	CASSYSPSTDTQYF
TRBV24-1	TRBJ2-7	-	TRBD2	TGTGCCACCAGCGCTCACCTCGGGACTAGCGGGAGTGGCGTGCAGTACTTC	CATSAHLGTSGSGVQYF
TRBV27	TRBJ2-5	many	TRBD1	TGTGCCAGCAGTTTAGGGACAGGGGATGGGGAGACCCAGTACTTC	CASSLGTGDGETQYF